These 8 T cell receptor beta chains were all obtained from the same sample, sequenced in a study of blood T cells in healthy people across ages. It was with a sample-barcoded 5' primer and a J-beta primer mix that a second PCR of about 6 to 11 cycles was run. TCRdb analysed the 5' RACE reads with MiXCR anew, one entry per CDR3 protein. This sample has around 700,000 distinct CDR3 sequences, with roughly 25% found just once. These same records also appear under a second study, on T cells of mothers and their children.

Material for sequencing was blood. Receptors originate from a boy aged 5-17 years in good health.

The table lists this clonotype with a few counts. The chain employs TRBV7-9 and TRBJ2-7; a weak D match, TRBD1 (10 bases). Germline loops: CDR1 SEHNR, CDR2 FQNEAQ (reference sequence). The CDR3 runs 17 residues. V lost 5 bases and J 4 bases, leaving 24 bases between the germline ends. The CDR3, as DNA: TGTGCCAGCAGCCAGCGGGGGGACGGGACAGGGGCGTACGAGCAGTACTTC. Amino acids: CASSQRGDGTGAYEQYF.

This clonotype has more than one count but fewer than ten. This chain connects TRBV7-9 to TRBJ1-6; tentative D call: TRBD1 (6 bases). The CDR3 has 14 amino acids. Germline CDR1 and CDR2: SEHNR and FQNEAQ (reference sequence). V shed 1 base and J shed 7 bases, with 8 bases lying between them. The CDR3 protein is CASSLGTDNSPLHF. The CDR3 DNA follows: TGTGCCAGCAGCTTAGGGACAGACAATTCACCCCTCCACTTT.

This clonotype has a handful of counts. The gene calls are TRBV7-2 and TRBJ2-1, with no clear D. This CDR3 region has 11 residues. Germline-derived CDR1 and CDR2 are SGHTA and FQGNSA. V was cut by 5 bases and J by 15 bases, with 14 bases left in between. CDR3 DNA: TGTGCCAGCAGCCATACCAATCGCTGGTTCTTC. It translates to CASSHTNRWFF.

The chain uses TRBV7-9 and TRBJ1-4, with TRBD1 as a possible D gene (5 bases). Trimming took off 5 bases at V and 0 bases at J, with 13 bases between the two ends. Germline CDR1 is SEHNR and CDR2 is FQNEAQ (reference sequence). The CDR3 spans 16 residues. CDR3 in amino acids: CASSRWDGATNEKLFF. In DNA form, the CDR3 reads TGTGCCAGCAGCCGATGGGACGGCGCAACTAATGAAAAACTGTTTTTT.

Only a few counts were recorded for this clonotype. The rearrangement joins TRBV12-3 or TRBV12-4 to TRBJ2-7, with 7 nucleotides matching TRBD1. Trimming at V came to 6 bases and at J to 5 bases, leaving 10 bases not matched to a gene. The CDR3 spans 14 residues. The CDR3 spells CASSQGTVANEQYF. CDR3 coding DNA: TGTGCCAGCAGCCAAGGGACAGTTGCCAACGAGCAGTACTTC.

The chain is built from TRBV5-1 and TRBJ2-7; D is ambiguous. Germline assignment: CDR1 SGHRS and CDR2 YFSETQ. The CDR3 is 13 residues long. The ends were cut back, 0 bases at V and 6 bases at J, with 10 bases in the middle. DNA of the CDR3: TGCGCCAGCAGCTTGGTGCCGATGTCCGAGCAGTACTTC. Protein sequence: CASSLVPMSEQYF. Full variable domain (rest looked up from reference TRBV5-1 and TRBJ2-7): KAGVTQTPRYLIKTRGQQVTLSCSPISGHRSVSWYQQTPGQGLQFLFEYFSETQRNKGNFPGRFSGRQFSNSRSEMNVSTLELGDSALYLCASSLVPMSEQYFGPGTRLTVT.

The V call is TRBV14, the J call TRBJ2-1; D gene uncertain. Trimming took off 1 base at V and 3 bases at J, with 4 bases between the two ends. Germline V gene data show CDR1 as SGHDN and CDR2 as FVKESK. CDR3 size: 13 residues. The DNA for the CDR3 is TGTGCCAGCAGCCAAGGGTTCTACAATGAGCAGTTCTTC. It specifies CASSQGFYNEQFF. Using reference TRBV14 and TRBJ2-1 for the parts outside the CDR3, the full variable domain is EAGVTQFPSHSVIEKGQTVTLRCDPISGHDNLYWYRRVMGKEIKFLLHFVKESKQDESGMPNNRFLAERTGGTYSTLKVQPAELEDSGVYFCASSQGFYNEQFFGPGTRLTVL.

This clonotype has only a few counts. J is TRBJ2-5 and V is TRBV7-3; D is perhaps TRBD2 (7 bases). This CDR3 is 17 amino acids long. Germline CDR1 and CDR2: SGHTA and FQGTGA. V lost 5 bases and J 3 bases, leaving 22 bases between the germline ends. CDR3 residues: CASSPMGGAHDKETQYF. CDR3 nucleotide sequence: TGTGCCAGCAGCCCGATGGGGGGGGCCCACGATAAAGAGACCCAGTACTTC.